Described below is a single T cell receptor beta chain sequence and its context. The junction departs from germline at one end; a sequencing error may be responsible. A modified ARM-PCR protocol with three rounds of nested PCR amplified TCRbeta. From the multiplex PCR reads, TCRdb called clonotypes with MiXCR, one entry per CDR3 protein. The table records roughly 82,000 distinct CDR3 sequences, roughly 77% of them present only once. This sample's RNA came from whole unsorted tissue. This non-tumor lung sample came from over 3 cm beyond the tumor edge. The data derive from a study of tumor and adjacent non-tumor tissue in lung cancer. On the study more broadly: The patients, around 9 men and 4 or 5 women, were 31 to 76 with stage I to III disease.

The CDR3 has 11 amino acids. The germline V gene encodes CDR1 MDHEN and CDR2 SYDVKM. This chain links TRBV28 with TRBJ1-1; maybe TRBD1 (5 bases). The TCR originated in a woman in her fifties or sixties with non-small cell lung cancer. The sequenced sample consisted of distant non-tumor lung tissue. CDR3 nucleotide sequence: TGTGCCAGCCGTTGGGGCACTGACGCTTCCTTT. Its translation is CASRWGTDASF.